This T cell receptor beta chain was observed in a study of breast tumors, draining lymph nodes, adjacent tissues. This clonotype was counted ten times or more. Its antigen is undetermined. Findings and caveats of the study: Data fit most tumor T cells coming from lymph node, expanding in tumor. Compared with lymph nodes, tumors were less diverse; compared with nontumor tissue, more.

This CDR3 spans 13 amino acids. Trimming left V 6 bases short and J 4 bases short, with 10 bases between. TCRdb processed the multiplex PCR reads anew with MiXCR; each CDR3 protein has one entry. The sample shows approximately 12,000 distinct CDR3 sequences, approximately 46% of them seen only once. The chain combines TRBV12-3 or TRBV12-4 with TRBJ1-5; D not certain. Sequencing input: tumor-adjacent breast tissue. The receptor was derived from a female donor with breast cancer. Some clones in this sample may be carry-over from other donors' samples. The CDR3 sequence: CASSQRINQPQHF. For the CDR3, the DNA is TGTGCCAGCAGCCAACGTATTAATCAGCCCCAGCATTTT.